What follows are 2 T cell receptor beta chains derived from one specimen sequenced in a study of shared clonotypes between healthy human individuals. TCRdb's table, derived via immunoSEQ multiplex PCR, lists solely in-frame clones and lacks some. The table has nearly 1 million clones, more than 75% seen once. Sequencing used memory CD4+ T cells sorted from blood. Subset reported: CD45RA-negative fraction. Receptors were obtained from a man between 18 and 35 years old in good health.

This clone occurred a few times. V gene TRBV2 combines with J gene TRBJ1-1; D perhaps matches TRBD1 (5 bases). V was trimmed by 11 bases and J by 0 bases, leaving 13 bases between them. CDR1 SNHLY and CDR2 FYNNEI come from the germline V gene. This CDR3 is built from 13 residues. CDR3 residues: CAGGRSLNTEAFF. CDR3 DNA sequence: TGTGCCGGGGGGAGGTCTCTGAACACTGAAGCTTTCTTT.

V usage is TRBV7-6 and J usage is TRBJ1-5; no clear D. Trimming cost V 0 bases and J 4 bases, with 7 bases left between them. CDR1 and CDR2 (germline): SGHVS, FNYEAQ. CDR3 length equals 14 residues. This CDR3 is CASSLARWNQPQHF. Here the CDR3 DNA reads TGTGCCAGCAGCTTAGCGCGATGGAATCAGCCCCAGCATTTT.